The 3 T cell receptor beta chains in this list originate from one sample, sequenced in a study of tumor-infiltrating lymphocytes in primary liver carcinoma. Co-extracting RNA and DNA was done with roughly 17-34 mg of unsorted bulk tissue as input. TCR beta cDNA was prepared out of 500 ng total RNA by means of a constant-region primer. Three nested multiplex PCR rounds of slightly modified ARM-PCR generated TCR beta libraries. The study ran its first two PCR rounds for roughly 11 cycles each, using TRBV1-TRBV30 forward primers and a C-beta reverse primer. TCRdb itself ran the multiplex PCR reads through MiXCR, one entry per CDR3 protein. Among about 64,000 distinct CDR3 sequences listed, about three quarters were seen once. Source material: liver tumor tissue from sampling region 4. This sample's subset: tumor region T4, right-lateral pole. The receptors derive from a man in his forties with primary liver carcinoma and hepatitis B virus infection.

For this clonotype: Germline is not matched at one junction end, which may reflect a read error. This chain links TRBV6-2 or TRBV6-3 with TRBJ2-3; no clear D. Germline V lookup: CDR1 MNHEY, CDR2 SVGEGT. The CDR3 contains 13 residues. The CDR3 bases are TGTGCCCGCAGTTACTCCCTAGTAGATAAGCAGTATTTT. Translating gives CARSYSLVDKQYF.

To note about this clonotype: A much larger clone is a single base away; this may be a read error. This sequence joins TRBV11-1 and TRBJ2-5; D gene unclear. V was cut by 7 bases and J by 1 base, with 16 bases left in between. From germline, CDR1 is SGHAT and CDR2 FQDESV (reference sequence). The CDR3 is 15 amino acids. CDR3 sequence (DNA): TGTGCCAGCAACTTCAATCTCGGCCTCCAAGAGACCCAGTACTTC. It codes for CASNFNLGLQETQYF.

As concerns this clonotype: Because it lacks the conserved phenylalanine or tryptophan at the end, this CDR3 is likely a read error. This chain connects TRBV11-2 to TRBJ2-3; D is uncertain. This CDR3 is built from 15 residues. CDR1 and CDR2 from the germline V gene are SGHAT and FQNNGV. CDR3 DNA: TGTGCCAGCGAAACAGAGTTTACCGCCACAAATACGCAGTATTTA. Amino acids: CASETEFTATNTQYL.